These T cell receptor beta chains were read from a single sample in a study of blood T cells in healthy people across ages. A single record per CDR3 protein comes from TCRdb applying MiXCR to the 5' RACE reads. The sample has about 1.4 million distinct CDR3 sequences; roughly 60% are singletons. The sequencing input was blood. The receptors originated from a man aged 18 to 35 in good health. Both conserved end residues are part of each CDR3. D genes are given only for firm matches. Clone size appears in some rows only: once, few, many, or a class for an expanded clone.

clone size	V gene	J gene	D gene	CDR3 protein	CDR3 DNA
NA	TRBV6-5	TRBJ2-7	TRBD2	CASSYAGGYYNEQYF	TGTGCCAGCAGTTACGCGGGAGGCTATTACAATGAGCAGTACTTC
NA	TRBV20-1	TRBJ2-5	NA	CSAREDEETLYF	TGCAGTGCTAGAGAAGACGAAGAGACCCTGTACTTC
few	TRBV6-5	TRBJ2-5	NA	CASSYLQAGETQYF	TGTGCCAGCAGTTACCTTCAGGCCGGGGAGACCCAGTACTTC
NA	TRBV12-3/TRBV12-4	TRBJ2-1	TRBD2	CASSPARGGEQFF	TGTGCCAGCAGTCCTGCTAGGGGAGGGGAGCAGTTCTTC
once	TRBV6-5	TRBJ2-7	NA	CASSYSTEWPYEQYF	TGTGCCAGCAGTTACTCGACTGAGTGGCCCTACGAGCAGTACTTC
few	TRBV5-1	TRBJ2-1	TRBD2	CASSLLLAGGIDEQFF	TGCGCCAGCAGCCTCCTCCTAGCGGGAGGGATCGATGAGCAGTTCTTC
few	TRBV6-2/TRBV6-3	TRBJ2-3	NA	CASSYSRQNTDTQYF	TGTGCCAGCAGTTACTCGAGGCAGAACACAGATACGCAGTATTTT
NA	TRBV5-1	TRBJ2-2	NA	CASSLELAGELFF	TGCGCCAGCAGCTTGGAATTAGCCGGGGAGCTGTTTTTT
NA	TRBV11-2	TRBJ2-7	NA	CASSSNGHEQYF	TGTGCCAGCAGCTCAAACGGGCACGAGCAGTACTTC
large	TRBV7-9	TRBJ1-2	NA	CASSSGGLGYGYTF	TGTGCCAGCAGCTCGGGAGGTCTAGGATATGGCTACACCTTC
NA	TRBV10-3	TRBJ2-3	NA	CAVSDPLLTDTQYF	TGTGCCGTGTCCGATCCCTTACTCACAGATACGCAGTATTTT
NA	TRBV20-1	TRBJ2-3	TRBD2	CSARKRTSGRMGTDTQYF	TGCAGTGCTAGAAAGCGGACTAGCGGGAGGATGGGGACAGATACGCAGTATTTT
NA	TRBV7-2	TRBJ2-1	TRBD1	CASSLPGQGLSEQFF	TGTGCCAGCAGCCTCCCGGGACAGGGTTTAAGTGAGCAGTTCTTC
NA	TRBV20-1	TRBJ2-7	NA	CSAGSGPFDEQYF	TGCAGTGCTGGCAGCGGACCCTTCGACGAGCAGTACTTC
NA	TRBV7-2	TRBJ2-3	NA	CASSLDSVGRGGADTQYF	TGTGCCAGCAGCTTAGATTCCGTGGGGCGGGGTGGGGCAGATACGCAGTATTTT
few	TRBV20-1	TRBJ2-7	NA	CSASRTHEQYF	TGCAGTGCTTCGCGGACCCACGAGCAGTACTTC
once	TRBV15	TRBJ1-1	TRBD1	CATSSGTENTEAFF	TGTGCCACCAGCAGTGGGACAGAGAACACTGAAGCTTTCTTT
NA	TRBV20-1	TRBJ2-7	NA	CSARVTGLDEQYF	TGCAGTGCTAGAGTAACAGGACTCGACGAGCAGTACTTC
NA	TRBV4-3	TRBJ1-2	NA	CASSRRPEGYYGYTF	TGCGCCAGCAGCCGGAGGCCGGAGGGTTACTATGGCTACACCTTC
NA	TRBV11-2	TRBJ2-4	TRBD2	CASSWTSLEGKAGIQYF	TGTGCCAGCAGCTGGACTAGTTTGGAAGGGAAGGCTGGCATTCAGTACTTC
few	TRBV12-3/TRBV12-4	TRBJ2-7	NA	CASSPSRDRSTYEQYF	TGTGCCAGCAGTCCCTCCCGGGACCGATCCACCTACGAGCAGTACTTC
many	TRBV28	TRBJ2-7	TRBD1	CASSPPGQGEYEQYF	TGTGCCAGCAGTCCCCCGGGACAGGGGGAATACGAGCAGTACTTC
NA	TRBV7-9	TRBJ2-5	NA	CASTNIPDSKETQYF	TGTGCCAGCACCAACATTCCGGACAGTAAGGAGACCCAGTACTTC
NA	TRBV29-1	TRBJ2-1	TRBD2	CSVEGLAGVYNEQFF	TGCAGCGTGGAAGGACTAGCGGGCGTATACAATGAGCAGTTCTTC
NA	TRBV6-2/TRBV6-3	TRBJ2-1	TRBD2	CASSYPGTSEEQFF	TGTGCCAGCAGTTATCCCGGGACTAGCGAGGAGCAGTTCTTC
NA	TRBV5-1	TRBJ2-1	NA	CASSLGSRDYNEQFF	TGCGCCAGCAGCTTGGGATCCCGGGATTACAATGAGCAGTTCTTC
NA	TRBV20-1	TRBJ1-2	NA	CSATPGSHSAGYTF	TGCAGTGCTACCCCCGGGTCCCACTCCGCGGGCTACACCTTC
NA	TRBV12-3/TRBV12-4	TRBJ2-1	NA	CASSRDTTNEQFF	TGTGCCAGCAGTCGGGACACGACCAATGAGCAGTTCTTC
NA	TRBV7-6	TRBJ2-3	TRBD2	CASSLGAAGGIDTQYF	TGTGCCAGCAGCTTAGGGGCGGCGGGAGGAATAGATACGCAGTATTTT
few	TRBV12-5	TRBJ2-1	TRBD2	CASGPGTSGGDEQFF	TGTGCTAGTGGCCCCGGGACTAGCGGGGGTGATGAGCAGTTCTTC
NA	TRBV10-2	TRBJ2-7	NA	CASSEEWAGKTLSEQYF	TGCGCCAGCAGTGAGGAATGGGCAGGCAAAACCCTATCCGAGCAGTACTTC
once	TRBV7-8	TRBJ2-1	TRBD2	CASSLRGGRINEQFF	TGTGCCAGCAGCTTACGGGGGGGTCGTATCAATGAGCAGTTCTTC
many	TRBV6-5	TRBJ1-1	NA	CASSYTGGYEISVVPFF	TGTGCCAGCAGTTACACGGGGGGATATGAAATCAGCGTAGTCCCTTTCTTT
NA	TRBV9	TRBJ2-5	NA	CASSSLTTGLGEQYF	TGTGCCAGCAGCAGTTTAACCACGGGGTTAGGGGAGCAGTACTTC
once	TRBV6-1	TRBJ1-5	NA	CASNRDSNQPQHF	TGTGCCTCCAATAGGGATAGCAATCAGCCCCAGCATTTT
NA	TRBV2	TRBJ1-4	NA	CASSEAGGSNEKLFF	TGTGCCAGCAGTGAGGCCGGCGGATCTAATGAAAAACTGTTTTTT
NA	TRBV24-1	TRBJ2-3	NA	CATSDLLPGTQYF	TGTGCCACCAGTGACCTCCTCCCTGGGACGCAGTATTTT
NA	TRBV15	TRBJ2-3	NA	CATSRDLAGATDTQYF	TGTGCCACCAGCAGAGATCTGGCAGGGGCCACAGATACGCAGTATTTT
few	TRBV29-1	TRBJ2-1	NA	CSASRDLYNEQFF	TGCAGCGCCTCCCGGGACTTATACAATGAGCAGTTCTTC
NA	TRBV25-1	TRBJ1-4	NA	CASSEWTNEKLFF	TGTGCCAGCAGTGAATGGACTAATGAAAAACTGTTTTTT
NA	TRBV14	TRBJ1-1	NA	CASSQEGRAFF	TGTGCCAGCAGCCAAGAAGGGAGAGCTTTCTTT
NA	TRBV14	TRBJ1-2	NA	CASSQDRSHGYTF	TGTGCCAGCAGCCAAGACCGATCGCATGGCTACACCTTC
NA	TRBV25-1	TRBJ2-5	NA	CASSILGFGETQYF	TGTGCCAGCAGTATCTTGGGGTTTGGAGAGACCCAGTACTTC
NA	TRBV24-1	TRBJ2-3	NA	CATSDRRFTDTQYF	TGTGCCACCAGTGATAGACGGTTCACAGATACGCAGTATTTT
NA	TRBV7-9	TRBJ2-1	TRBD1	CASSATTGSMVDEQFF	TGTGCCAGCAGCGCGACGACAGGGTCGATGGTAGATGAGCAGTTCTTC
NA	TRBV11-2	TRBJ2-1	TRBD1	CASSLRGTGAYNEQFF	TGTGCCAGCAGCTTAAGGGGGACAGGAGCCTACAATGAGCAGTTCTTC
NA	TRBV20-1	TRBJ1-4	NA	CSASRDQGGQLFF	TGCAGTGCTAGCCGAGACCAAGGGGGGCAACTGTTTTTT
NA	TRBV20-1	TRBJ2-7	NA	CSAIPRENYEQYF	TGCAGTGCCATCCCCCGGGAGAATTACGAGCAGTACTTC
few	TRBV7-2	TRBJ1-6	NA	CASSYGHDSPLHF	TGTGCCAGCAGCTACGGACACGATTCACCCCTCCACTTT
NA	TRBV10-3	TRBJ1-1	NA	CGIRAENTEAFF	TGTGGCATCAGGGCAGAGAACACTGAAGCTTTCTTT
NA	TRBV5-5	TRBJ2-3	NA	CASSHGQVIRDTQYF	TGTGCCAGCAGTCACGGGCAGGTAATAAGGGATACGCAGTATTTT